This T cell receptor beta chain was sequenced for a study of blood T cell repertoires in COVID-19. This clone has just a few counts. With V trimmed by 5 bases and J by 4 bases, 8 bases remained unmatched. The CDR3 is 15 amino acids. Germline loops: CDR1 SGHRS, CDR2 YFSETQ. Data came from immunoSEQ multiplex PCR; TCRdb stores just in-frame clones and leaves some out. The table records over 100,000 clones, 70% to 90% of them present only once. The chain joins TRBV5-1 to TRBJ2-1; TRBD1 matches at 8 bases. The source of this sequence is a man aged 40-50 years with acute or convalescent COVID-19. The sample comprised peripheral blood. This CDR3 is CASRSGQGEYNEQFF. The CDR3 DNA sequence: TGCGCCAGCAGATCCGGACAGGGAGAATACAATGAGCAGTTCTTC.